The entry below gives a single T cell receptor beta chain sequence along with its context. The target antigen is unknown. Per germline, CDR1 ENHRY and CDR2 SYGVKD. This CDR3 has 13 residues. V lost 10 bases and J lost 7; bases outside the gene matches: 13. This sample was included in a study of T cell responses to AZD1222 COVID-19 vaccine. Findings and limits, study-wide: Close to half of all spike-specific TCRs reportedly target regions of the variants that are unmutated. Baseline seropositivity characterized only 5 to 7 AZD1222 recipients. Clonal diversity was possibly underestimated; the donors were predominantly white British and more often female. Mapped onto spike, vaccine-associated CD4 TCRs spanned it and were dominant at 160-218 and 743-854.

Libraries were prepared by immunoSEQ multiplex PCR; TCRdb keeps only in-frame clonotypes and omits some of them. The table lists some 250,000 clones, about 94% of them singletons, with roughly 0.5% in the top ten. The starting material was peripheral blood, obtained 28 days after the second AZD1222 dose. The clonotype originates from an adult who received the AZD1222 COVID-19 vaccine. The chain links TRBV10-3 to TRBJ2-7, with 7 bases lining up with TRBD2. CDR3 sequence: CATTPSGIGEQYF. CDR3 in DNA: TGTGCCACCACCCCCAGCGGGATAGGTGAGCAGTACTTC.